These T cell receptor beta chains were read from a single sample in a study of blood T cell repertoires in COVID-19. Generated by immunoSEQ multiplex PCR, the TCRdb table keeps only in-frame clones and is missing some. Of 95,000 to 120,000 clones listed, about 80% were seen once; the top ten hold over 7.5%. The sample was peripheral blood. The receptors were gathered from a woman between 40 and 55 years old with acute or convalescent COVID-19. The CDR3 runs from the conserved cysteine through the conserved F or W.

j_call v_call cdr3_aa
TRBJ2-5 TRBV7-2 CASSANRGRETQYF
TRBJ2-1 TRBV7-3 CASSSPDRGNEQFF
TRBJ1-4 TRBV11-2 CASSRGGTNEKLFF
TRBJ2-5 TRBV4-1 CASSLGNSGLAGTQETQYF
TRBJ2-1 TRBV5-1 CASSLHDEQFF
TRBJ1-1 TRBV3-1/TRBV3-2 CASSQGSGRAEAFF
TRBJ1-3 TRBV3-1/TRBV3-2 CASSHWDRGQIYF
TRBJ1-2 TRBV30 CAWTVDRAGGYTF
TRBJ1-4 TRBV11-2 CASRDDRGSREKLFF
TRBJ2-2 TRBV30 CAWSVPGTGNTGELFF
TRBJ1-5 TRBV19 CASSMSGGNLNQPQHF
TRBJ1-2 TRBV5-1 CASSLEPRGANYGYTF
TRBJ2-1 TRBV7-9 CASSRDLTGKNEQFF
TRBJ2-3 TRBV20-1 CSASPTGAGVTDTQYF
TRBJ2-7 TRBV15 CATSSSASGDYEQYF
TRBJ2-2 TRBV4-3 CASSQGGGQAGELFF
TRBJ2-7 TRBV4-1 CASSQDRAQGAYEQYF
TRBJ1-1 TRBV5-6 CASSRPGSYTEAFF
TRBJ2-2 TRBV18 CASSISGGANTGELFF
TRBJ1-1 TRBV3-1/TRBV3-2 CASSGRDRHTEAFF
TRBJ1-4 TRBV3-1/TRBV3-2 CASSQGTDEKLFF
TRBJ1-1 TRBV6-1 CASSEPGGGTEAFF
TRBJ1-5 TRBV10-3 CAISESPGNQPQHF
TRBJ1-1 TRBV7-2 CASSLWTGLNTEAFF
TRBJ2-1 TRBV7-8 CASSFAHTHEQFF
TRBJ2-7 TRBV25-1 CASRGQGAGAEQYF
TRBJ2-5 TRBV7-7 CASSYAGAETQYF